The T cell receptor (beta chain) under discussion was sequenced for a study of blood T cells in healthy people across ages. Using a J-beta primer mix together with a sample-barcoded 5' primer, a second PCR was run for about 6 to 11 cycles. Each CDR3 protein gets one entry after TCRdb re-called the 5' RACE reads with MiXCR. Of some 900,000 distinct CDR3 sequences listed, about 48% are singletons. Whenever a sample was processed, at least 6 million PBMCs were isolated. The extraction recovered at least 5 micrograms of total RNA per sample. Trimming cost V 0 bases and J 7 bases, with 16 bases left between them. The CDR3 runs 16 residues. CDR1 LGHDT and CDR2 YNNKEL come from the germline V gene (reference sequence). This clonotype has a handful of counts.

The specimen sequenced was blood. The chain carries TRBV3-1 and TRBJ1-5; no clear D. The TCR was taken from a young man in good health. CDR3 bases: TGTGCCAGCAGCCAAGAAGGTAGGGAAGAACGGCAGCCCCAGCATTTT. Its protein is CASSQEGREERQPQHF.